This T cell receptor beta chain appears in the sequencing data of a study of cytomegalovirus exposure and HLA in healthy donors. This clone was seen just once. Its antigen is as yet unknown. Whole-study results and caveats: Reports credit the classifier with highly specific, highly sensitive diagnosis of cytomegalovirus status.

The CDR3 is 13 residues long. The ends lost 6 bases at V and 5 bases at J; junction bases unmatched: 2. Germline V gene data show CDR1 as MNHEY and CDR2 as SVGAGI. PCR involved 60 Vbeta and 13 Jbeta primers. Repertoires were generated with immunoSEQ multiplex PCR, while TCRdb's copy carries only in-frame clones and drops some. The data contain 160,000 or so clones, approximately 85% of them singletons. The V call is TRBV6-5, the J call TRBJ1-1; 11 bases agree with TRBD1. The material sequenced was PBMCs. The clonotype was recovered from a young woman in good health and CMV-seronegative. This CDR3 is CASRGDRGTEAFF. Written as DNA, the CDR3 is TGTGCCAGCAGGGGGGACAGGGGGACTGAAGCTTTCTTT.